The 17 T cell receptor beta chains below come from one sample, sequenced in a study of OX40 agonist ivuxolimab in advanced cancers. Profiling relied on immunoSEQ multiplex PCR, and the TCRdb table lists in-frame clones only, not all of them. The sample has tens of thousands of clones; 85% to 90% are singletons. Sequenced here: CD4+ or CD8+ T cells sorted from blood, sampled in a trial of the OX40 agonist ivuxolimab. The receptors stem from an adult with an advanced solid tumor such as melanoma, head and neck, liver or kidney cancer.

The rearrangement uses TRBV6-5 and TRBJ2-2; D call uncertain. The germline gives CDR1 MNHEY, CDR2 SVGAGI. V shed 10 bases and J shed 7 bases, with 19 bases lying between them. This CDR3 is 14 amino acids long. Here the CDR3 reads CATSRSLLGGELFF. CDR3 bases: TGTGCCACCAGCAGGTCCCTGTTGGGCGGGGAGCTGTTTTTT.

This chain joins TRBV7-6 and TRBJ1-5, with no clear D. The CDR3 runs to 13 residues. Germline CDR1 reads SGHVS; CDR2 reads FNYEAQ. V was pared by 2 bases and J by 6 bases, with 8 bases between. The CDR3: CASSLHSSQPQHF. CDR3 coding DNA: TGTGCCAGCAGCTTACACAGTTCTCAGCCCCAGCATTTT.

The CDR3 nucleotides are TGTGCCAGCAGGACAGGTTTTGAGCAGTTCTTC. This codes for CASRTGFEQFF. V and J are TRBV6-5 and TRBJ2-1, with a weak D call TRBD1 (6 bases). The CDR3 consists of 11 residues. The germline V and J ends were trimmed by 6 bases and 9 bases, with 9 bases remaining between them. Germline values: CDR1 MNHEY, CDR2 SVGAGI.

The chain joins TRBV19 to TRBJ1-5; TRBD1 matches 7 bases. Germline V gives CDR1 LNHDA, CDR2 SQIVND (reference sequence). There are 15 residues in the CDR3. V trimming: 4 bases; J trimming: 0 bases; junction bases outside the gene matches: 3. DNA of the CDR3: TGTGCCAGTAGTAAGGGGACAGTTAGCAATCAGCCCCAGCATTTT. It codes for CASSKGTVSNQPQHF.

In its sample, this clone was seen once. V is TRBV6-5 and J is TRBJ1-5; D remains ambiguous. The V gene's germline CDR1 is MNHEY and CDR2 SVGAGI. Trimming removed 6 bases at V and 1 base at J, with 13 bases between. The CDR3 is 15 residues long. The CDR3 sequence is CASSPSRASNQPQHF. CDR3 in DNA: TGTGCCAGCAGCCCTTCGAGGGCAAGCAATCAGCCCCAGCATTTT.

CDR3 sequence: CASKVSNQPQHF. DNA of the CDR3: TGTGCCAGCAAGGTTAGCAATCAGCCCCAGCATTTT. The chain carries TRBV28 and TRBJ1-5; no clear D. This CDR3 is 12 amino acids long. V was clipped by 7 bases and J by 0 bases, with 4 bases between them. Germline CDR1 reads MDHEN; CDR2 reads SYDVKM.

The CDR3 loop is CASSLWAGGISGNTIYF. The CDR3 bases are TGTGCCAGCAGTTTATGGGCAGGGGGTATCTCTGGAAACACCATATATTTT. This rearrangement joins TRBV28 to TRBJ1-3; 7 bases fit TRBD1. This CDR3 is built from 17 residues. Germline assignment: CDR1 MDHEN and CDR2 SYDVKM. The V segment lost 0 bases and the J segment 0 bases; nucleotides outside the gene matches: 5.

The chain uses TRBV2 and TRBJ2-7; TRBD2 might be the D (6 bases). This CDR3 spans 12 amino acids. The ends were cut back, 6 bases at V and 1 base at J, with 7 bases in the middle. CDR1 and CDR2 (germline): SNHLY, FYNNEI. The DNA for the CDR3 is TGTGCCAGCAGGGAGGGATCCTACGAGCAGTACTTC. Translating it yields CASREGSYEQYF.

The V call is TRBV14, the J call TRBJ2-5; D gene unclear. The CDR3 is 14 residues long. Germline V gives CDR1 SGHDN, CDR2 FVKESK. With 0 bases removed from V and 5 bases from J, the gap between germline ends came to 10 bases. The CDR3 nucleotides read TGTGCCAGCAGCCAAGACCTAGGATATGAGACCCAGTACTTC. This encodes CASSQDLGYETQYF.

The chain links TRBV6-1 to TRBJ1-2; the D is unclear. The CDR3 spans 13 residues. CDR1 and CDR2 from the germline V gene are MNHNS and SASEGT. V was shortened by 7 bases and J by 3 bases, with 12 bases between the two germline ends. The DNA for the CDR3 is TGTGCCAGCAACCCGGTCGTCTACTATGGCTACACCTTC. Protein sequence: CASNPVVYYGYTF.

V gene TRBV18 combines with J gene TRBJ1-6, with 8 positions matching TRBD1. The junction had 6 bases not matched to a gene; V was cut back by 6 bases and J by 5 bases. Germline CDR1 KGHSH, CDR2 LQKENI. The length of the CDR3 is 15 residues. The CDR3 coding sequence is TGTGCCAGCTCTCTTACAGGGGGGGATAATTCACCCCTCCACTTT. Translation: CASSLTGGDNSPLHF.

The rearrangement links TRBV7-6 to TRBJ1-1; D is ambiguous. Germline V gene data show CDR1 as SGHVS and CDR2 as FNYEAQ. The CDR3 has 15 amino acids. The V end lost 0 bases, the J end lost 0 bases, and 8 bases lay between the germline ends. The CDR3 region has the DNA TGTGCCAGCAGCTTAGCGGCGGGTGTGAACACTGAAGCTTTCTTT. It is translated as CASSLAAGVNTEAFF.

This chain links TRBV11-2 with TRBJ1-1; 7 bases are a match to TRBD1. V dropped 6 bases and J dropped 4; count of bases not matched to a gene: 5. The germline CDR1 and CDR2 sequences are SGHAT and FQNNGV. The CDR3 loop spans 13 amino acids. The CDR3 reads CASRSSGGTEAFF. DNA for the CDR3: TGTGCCAGCAGGTCATCAGGGGGCACTGAAGCTTTCTTT.

The chain combines TRBV5-1 with TRBJ2-1; TRBD1 is a possible D gene (7 bases). Per germline, CDR1 SGHRS and CDR2 YFSETQ. CDR3 length equals 16 residues. V was clipped by 0 bases and J by 8 bases, with 18 bases between them. CDR3 protein: CASSLGQGMGGDEQFF. CDR3 in DNA: TGCGCCAGCAGCTTGGGACAGGGTATGGGGGGCGATGAGCAGTTCTTC.

The J gene is TRBJ1-2, the V gene TRBV5-1; possibly TRBD1 for D (5 bases). From germline, CDR1 is SGHRS and CDR2 YFSETQ. CDR3 size: 13 residues. Trimming pared 3 bases from V and 1 base from J, leaving 7 bases between. CDR3 DNA sequence: TGCGCCAGCAGCTCGGACATTAACTATGGCTACACCTTC. It encodes CASSSDINYGYTF.

The CDR3 region has the DNA TGCGCCAGCAGTCTAAGGGAAACAACTAATGAAAAACTGTTTTTT. Translated: CASSLRETTNEKLFF. The chain uses TRBV23-1 and TRBJ1-4; D unclear. TRBV23-1 is placed among ORFs of uncertain function. There are 15 residues in the CDR3. V lost 4 bases, J lost 0 bases, and 9 bases lay in between.

The CDR3 sequence: CASSQWSFSYNEQFF. The CDR3 DNA reads TGTGCCAGCAGCCAATGGTCGTTCTCCTACAATGAGCAGTTCTTC. V is TRBV14 and J is TRBJ2-1, with no clear D. Germline V gives CDR1 SGHDN, CDR2 FVKESK. Trimming left V 2 bases short and J 0 bases short, with 8 bases between. The CDR3 is 15 residues long.